The next 5 T cell receptor beta chains were all read from a single sample in a study of liver allograft versus peripheral blood T cells. Whole-study context: Peripheral blood of the recipients supplied T cell receptor repertoires that were compared with those in transplanted livers.

TCRdb re-derived calls from the reads in MiXCR, one entry per CDR3 protein. The sample includes approximately 6,400 distinct CDR3 sequences, approximately 16% of them seen just once. The source of these receptors is a human patient who had a liver transplant. Certain T cells may be donor cells from the graft.

In its sample, this clonotype was seen a few times. The chain carries TRBV28 and TRBJ1-1, with D tentatively TRBD1 (6 bases). CDR3 length: 14 residues. Germline V gene sequence: CDR1 MDHEN, CDR2 SYDVKM. V lost 5 bases and J 1 base, leaving 11 bases between the germline ends. CDR3 in amino acids: CASSIPTGNTEAFF. The CDR3 region has the DNA TGTGCCAGCAGTATCCCGACAGGGAACACTGAAGCTTTCTTT.

The gene calls are TRBV20-1 and TRBJ2-2; D is unresolved. The V end lost 0 bases, the J end lost 4 bases, and 0 bases lay between the germline ends. The germline V gene has CDR1 DFQATT and CDR2 SNEGSKA (reference sequence). This CDR3 has 11 residues. The CDR3 region is CSARDTGELFF. CDR3 bases: TGCAGTGCTAGAGACACCGGGGAGCTGTTTTTT.

This rearrangement joins TRBV5-6 to TRBJ2-7, with D unresolved. CDR1 and CDR2 (germline): SGHDT, YYEEEE. V was pared by 1 base and J by 2 bases, with 7 bases between. CDR3 length: 13 residues. CDR3 region: CASSLWPTYEQYF. In DNA form, the CDR3 reads TGTGCCAGCAGCTTGTGGCCCACCTACGAGCAGTACTTC.

This sequence joins TRBV28 and TRBJ1-5; D unresolved. Germline assignment: CDR1 MDHEN and CDR2 SYDVKM. CDR3 length: 15 residues. Trimming took 6 bases from V and 2 from J, leaving 14 bases between them. CDR3 in DNA: TGTGCCAGCAGCGTGCTGTCTATGGGCAATCAGCCCCAGCATTTT. It yields the protein CASSVLSMGNQPQHF.

This clonotype was seen many times. The chain uses TRBV27 and TRBJ1-1; 11 bases map to TRBD1. J was trimmed by 4 bases and V by 8 bases; bases with no gene match: 12. The CDR3 runs to 16 residues. Looked up from germline, CDR1 is MNHEY and CDR2 is SMNVEV (reference sequence). Written as DNA, the CDR3 is TGTGCCAGCGCCCAACCCTGGGACAGGGGGGGCACTGAAGCTTTCTTT. Translated, it gives CASAQPWDRGGTEAFF.